A selection of T cell receptor beta chains follows, all from one sample in a study of technical replicates of blood from several donors. This table comes from immunoSEQ multiplex PCR, and its TCRdb copy is limited to in-frame clones, with some not included. The data contain 50,000 to 55,000 clones, about 86% of them seen just once; the ten biggest clones take up roughly 5.2%. Sequences were obtained from PBMCs. The receptors originated from a human donor in good health. Some clones in this sample may be carry-over from other donors' samples. Both conserved end residues are part of each CDR3. D genes are given only for firm matches. Size is stated for part of the rows, as once, few or many counts, or as a class when the clone is expanded.

d_call j_call v_call clone_size cdr3_aa cdr3_nt
. TRBJ1-1 TRBV7-2 . CASSSRDSEAFF TGTGCCAGCAGCTCCAGGGATAGTGAAGCTTTCTTT
. TRBJ2-5 TRBV29-1 . CSVGGQRETQYF TGCAGCGTTGGGGGGCAAAGGGAGACCCAGTACTTC
TRBD1 TRBJ2-2 TRBV6-5 . CASSYRQGGPGGELFF TGTGCCAGCAGTTACCGACAGGGGGGCCCAGGCGGGGAGCTGTTTTTT
TRBD1 TRBJ1-4 TRBV4-3 . CASSQYIQGAGDEKLFF TGCGCCAGCAGCCAATACATTCAGGGGGCAGGGGATGAAAAACTGTTTTTT
. TRBJ1-6 TRBV6-1 . CASSESGKNSPLHF TGTGCCAGCAGTGAATCCGGGAAAAATTCACCCCTCCACTTT
. TRBJ1-1 TRBV16 once CASSPGLEAFF TGTGCCAGCAGCCCTGGGCTCGAAGCTTTCTTT
TRBD2 TRBJ2-3 TRBV5-4 . CASSPSLAGTDTQYF TGTGCCAGCAGCCCTAGCCTAGCGGGAACCGATACGCAGTATTTT
TRBD2 TRBJ2-5 TRBV7-2 . CASSPQEERGETQYF TGTGCCAGCAGTCCCCAAGAAGAGCGGGGAGAGACCCAGTACTTC
TRBD1 TRBJ1-3 TRBV7-2 . CASSLARTGMNTIYF TGTGCCAGCAGCTTAGCGCGGACAGGGATGAACACCATATATTTT
. TRBJ1-1 TRBV18 . CASSEGENTEAFF TGTGCCAGCTCGGAGGGAGAGAACACTGAAGCTTTCTTT
. TRBJ2-7 TRBV14 . CASSQGLVVPEQYF TGTGCCAGCAGCCAAGGTCTGGTAGTCCCCGAGCAGTACTTC
TRBD1 TRBJ1-2 TRBV6-5 . CASSYSPGTGSDGYTF TGTGCCAGCAGTTACAGTCCCGGGACAGGGTCGGATGGCTACACCTTC
. TRBJ2-3 TRBV6-5 . CASSFSAGTDTQYF TGTGCCAGCAGTTTTAGCGCTGGCACAGATACGCAGTATTTT
TRBD2 TRBJ2-7 TRBV6-1 . CASIAGNGYEQYF TGTGCCAGTATAGCGGGAAATGGCTACGAGCAGTACTTC
. TRBJ1-1 TRBV27 . CASSFTPQAGETEAFF TGTGCCAGCAGTTTCACACCCCAGGCGGGGGAGACTGAAGCTTTCTTT
TRBD2 TRBJ2-2 TRBV4-3 . CASSQVLRGGNTGELFF TGCGCCAGCAGCCAAGTACTGCGGGGGGGGAACACCGGGGAGCTGTTTTTT
. TRBJ2-1 TRBV11-3 once CASSLPPYNEQFF TGTGCCAGCAGCCTCCCCCCCTACAATGAGCAGTTCTTC
TRBD1 TRBJ1-6 TRBV5-1 . CASSSGQGKGSPLHF TGCGCCAGCAGCTCCGGACAGGGGAAGGGATCACCCCTCCACTTT
TRBD2 TRBJ2-3 TRBV30 . CAWRLAGGDTQYF TGTGCCTGGAGACTAGCGGGAGGGGATACGCAGTATTTT
. TRBJ1-5 TRBV6-6 . CASSQSRGSQPQHF TGTGCCAGCAGTCAAAGCAGGGGTTCTCAGCCCCAGCATTTT
. TRBJ2-4 TRBV4-3 . CASSQELGGGKNIQYF TGCGCCAGCAGCCAAGAATTAGGGGGTGGCAAAAACATTCAGTACTTC
. TRBJ2-7 TRBV14 . CASSQVQGLTTPLPFYEQYF TGTGCCAGCAGCCAAGTACAAGGACTGACAACACCCTTACCTTTTTACGAGCAGTACTTC
. TRBJ1-2 TRBV9 . CASSVDRNFYGYTF TGTGCCAGCAGCGTCGACAGGAATTTCTATGGCTACACCTTC
. TRBJ1-2 TRBV11-2 . CASSLDRNYGYTF TGTGCCAGCAGCTTAGACAGGAACTATGGCTACACCTTC
. TRBJ2-6 TRBV25-1 once CASSEFGNSGANVLTF TGTGCCAGCAGTGAATTCGGGAACTCTGGGGCCAACGTCCTGACTTTC
TRBD1 TRBJ1-3 TRBV29-1 . CSATGGAGNTIYF TGCAGCGCCACAGGGGGAGCTGGAAACACCATATATTTT
TRBD2 TRBJ2-7 TRBV5-1 . CASSLCSLAGDEQYF TGCGCCAGCAGCTTGTGTAGTCTAGCGGGAGACGAGCAGTACTTC
TRBD1 TRBJ2-2 TRBV5-4 once CASSPRQGDTGELFF TGTGCCAGCAGCCCTAGACAGGGGGACACCGGGGAGCTGTTTTTT
. TRBJ2-7 TRBV7-9 . CASSSSGVSYEQYF TGTGCCAGCAGCTCCTCAGGTGTCTCCTACGAGCAGTACTTC
. TRBJ2-5 TRBV7-9 . CASSLGRVPQETQYF TGTGCCAGCAGCTTAGGACGGGTGCCCCAAGAGACCCAGTACTTC
TRBD1 TRBJ1-6 TRBV4-1 . CASSPLPRQGAASYNSPLHF TGCGCCAGCAGCCCCCTCCCCCGACAGGGGGCTGCCTCCTATAATTCACCCCTCCACTTT
. TRBJ2-3 TRBV7-9 . CASSPGPGESDTQYF TGTGCCAGCAGCCCCGGACCGGGAGAATCGGATACGCAGTATTTT
TRBD1 TRBJ2-7 TRBV15 . CATSRGDRSYEQYF TGTGCCACCAGCAGAGGGGACAGATCCTACGAGCAGTACTTC
. TRBJ2-7 TRBV7-2 . CASSFPSRVAEQYF TGTGCCAGCAGCTTCCCTAGTCGAGTAGCGGAGCAGTACTTC
TRBD1 TRBJ1-2 TRBV10-1 . CASTERVGQANYGYTF TGCGCCAGCACCGAGAGAGTTGGACAGGCCAACTATGGCTACACCTTC
. TRBJ1-2 TRBV6-5 . CASSSLGGVLNYGYTF TGTGCCAGCAGTTCACTTGGAGGGGTCCTTAACTATGGCTACACCTTC
TRBD1 TRBJ2-5 TRBV7-2 once CASSFTLPGQVYQETQYF TGTGCCAGCAGCTTCACCCTACCGGGACAGGTGTACCAAGAGACCCAGTACTTC
. TRBJ2-4 TRBV4-3 . CASSLYREAKNIQYF TGCGCCAGCAGCTTATACAGGGAGGCCAAAAACATTCAGTACTTC
. TRBJ2-7 TRBV19 . CASSIGRGSYEQYF TGTGCCAGTAGTATAGGAAGGGGTTCCTACGAGCAGTACTTC
. TRBJ2-3 TRBV6-5 . CASSGLSTQYF TGTGCCAGCAGCGGACTGAGTACGCAGTATTTT
TRBD1 TRBJ1-1 TRBV9 . CASSVGDGRGRITEAFF TGTGCCAGCAGCGTAGGGGATGGTAGGGGGCGGATCACTGAAGCTTTCTTT
TRBD1 TRBJ2-7 TRBV10-3 . CAIREDRGRNEQYF TGTGCCATCAGGGAGGACAGGGGGCGAAACGAGCAGTACTTC
TRBD1 TRBJ1-6 TRBV7-6 . CASSLAGQGGGYNSPLHF TGTGCCAGCAGCTTAGCGGGACAGGGTGGAGGTTATAATTCACCCCTCCACTTT
TRBD2 TRBJ2-7 TRBV4-3 . CASSQDSGAYEQYF TGCGCCAGCAGCCAAGATAGCGGGGCGTACGAGCAGTACTTC
TRBD1 TRBJ1-2 TRBV7-2 . CASSFTGGVSQGYTF TGTGCCAGCAGCTTCACAGGGGGTGTTTCTCAAGGCTACACCTTC
. TRBJ2-7 TRBV2 once CASSEFWGGEQYF TGTGCCAGCAGTGAGTTTTGGGGAGGCGAGCAGTACTTC
. TRBJ2-2 TRBV7-3 few CASSLLGVANTGELFF TGTGCCAGCAGCTTACTCGGGGTCGCGAACACCGGGGAGCTGTTTTTT
. TRBJ2-2 TRBV11-2 . CASSLGEAPGELFF TGTGCCAGCAGCTTAGGGGAGGCCCCCGGGGAGCTGTTTTTT
TRBD1 TRBJ1-2 TRBV9 . CASSPRSQGANYGYTF TGTGCCAGCAGCCCGCGGTCACAGGGGGCTAACTATGGCTACACCTTC
. TRBJ1-2 TRBV9 . CASSVDGASYGYTF TGTGCCAGCAGCGTAGATGGGGCAAGCTATGGCTACACCTTC
TRBD1 TRBJ1-2 TRBV29-1 once CSVTWTGAYGYTF TGCAGCGTAACATGGACAGGGGCCTATGGCTACACCTTC
. TRBJ2-5 TRBV11-2 . CASSLAGEAWETQYF TGTGCCAGCAGCTTAGCGGGAGAGGCTTGGGAGACCCAGTACTTC
. TRBJ2-7 TRBV5-1 once CASSLDGQPYEQYF TGCGCCAGCAGCTTGGATGGACAACCCTACGAGCAGTACTTC
. TRBJ1-6 TRBV5-1 . CASSLRPPGVGYNSPLHF TGCGCCAGCAGCTTGAGGCCGCCAGGGGTTGGCTATAATTCACCCCTCCACTTT
TRBD1 TRBJ2-7 TRBV6-5 . CASRRDGTGDYEQYF TGTGCCAGCAGACGAGACGGGACAGGAGACTACGAGCAGTACTTC
. TRBJ2-7 TRBV6-5 once CASSYGRGVHEQYF TGTGCCAGCAGTTACGGCAGGGGGGTCCACGAGCAGTACTTC
TRBD2 TRBJ2-2 TRBV4-3 . CASSQDSWVSGGTGELFF TGCGCCAGCAGCCAAGATTCATGGGTTAGCGGGGGGACCGGGGAGCTGTTTTTT
. TRBJ1-4 TRBV10-3 . CAISEAGGNEKLFF TGTGCCATCAGTGAGGCGGGAGGAAATGAAAAACTGTTTTTT
. TRBJ2-3 TRBV12-5 . CASQAGRGDTQYF TGTGCTAGTCAGGCGGGCAGGGGAGATACGCAGTATTTT